This entry describes one TCR beta chain. Its antigen is not known. The sample is drawn from a study of T cell responses to AZD1222 COVID-19 vaccine. Findings and caveats of the study: Repertoires were sampled only after the peak T cell response. Variant regions that are unmutated are reportedly the target of nearly half of spike-specific TCRs.

Profiling relied on immunoSEQ multiplex PCR, and the TCRdb table lists in-frame clones only, not all of them. There are 150,000 to 200,000 clones in the sample; roughly 94% occur only once, and about 0.64% lies in the top ten. The specimen comprised peripheral blood, sampled on day 0 of AZD1222 vaccination. This clonotype was obtained from an adult in good health.

The CDR3 loop reads CASSLGGHPTGELFF. As DNA, the CDR3 is TGTGCCAGCAGCTTAGGGGGTCACCCCACCGGGGAGCTGTTTTTT. The rearrangement uses TRBV7-2 and TRBJ2-2; D call uncertain. Trimming shortened V by 1 base and J by 4 bases, and 10 bases separated the two germline ends. CDR1 and CDR2 (germline): SGHTA, FQGNSA. This CDR3 has 15 residues.